Below, 30 T cell receptor beta chains from the same sample are listed, as sequenced in a study of PD-L1 blockade in urothelial cancer. The method was immunoSEQ multiplex PCR; TCRdb's version includes in-frame clones alone and lacks a portion of them. Of tens of thousands of clones listed, about 90% are singletons. Indicated time point: peripheral blood 6 weeks after treatment start. The sample here was PBMCs, taken around atezolizumab (anti-PD-L1) treatment. These receptors came from a woman aged 55-75 years with urothelial cancer.

The chain employs TRBV6-1 and TRBJ1-1; tentatively, D is TRBD1 (6 bases). The CDR3 has 13 amino acids. Germline V CDR1 and CDR2: MNHNS, SASEGT. V lost 4 bases and J lost 6, with 12 bases in between. The CDR3 nucleotides are TGTGCCAGCAGTGTTTACAGGGCCGCTGAAGCTTTCTTT. Amino acids: CASSVYRAAEAFF.

J is TRBJ2-7 and V is TRBV5-3; TRBD1 matches at 11 bases. TRBV5-3 is an ORF, and what it does is uncertain. This CDR3 region has 14 residues. The V and J ends lost 4 bases and 5 bases, in that order; junction bases with no gene match: 5. CDR3 nucleotide sequence: TGTGCCAGAAGCCGTGGACAGGGGGCCGACGAGCAGTACTTC. This gives the protein CARSRGQGADEQYF.

The chain carries TRBV15 and TRBJ2-5; D is unresolved. In germline, CDR1 is LNHNV, CDR2 YYDKDF (reference sequence). The CDR3 is 15 residues long. V lost 0 bases and J 1 base, leaving 9 bases between the germline ends. CDR3 nucleotide sequence: TGTGCCACCAGCAGAGATCCCTCCCTCCAAGAGACCCAGTACTTC. Residues: CATSRDPSLQETQYF.

The CDR3 bases are TGTGCCAGCAGCACCTGGACTAGCGGGAGGGGAAACACCGGGGAGCTGTTTTTT. Protein product: CASSTWTSGRGNTGELFF. The chain joins TRBV5-4 to TRBJ2-2; 15 bases agree with TRBD2. This CDR3 has 18 residues. J lost 2 bases, V lost 4 bases, and 6 bases had no gene match. The germline V gene has CDR1 SGHNT and CDR2 YYREEE (reference sequence).

The chain couples TRBV7-6 to TRBJ1-5, with D uncertain. The CDR3 is 16 residues long. V gave up 2 bases and J gave up 0 bases, with 11 bases separating them. Per the germline V gene, CDR1 is SGHVS and CDR2 is FNYEAQ. CDR3 nucleotide sequence: TGTGCCAGCAGCTTATTTGGCATATCTAGCAATCAGCCCCAGCATTTT. It is translated as CASSLFGISSNQPQHF.

The table lists this clone with a few counts. The chain uses TRBV9 and TRBJ2-6, with D unclear. Germline CDR1 and CDR2: SGDLS and YYNGEE. The CDR3 is made up of 15 amino acids. Trimming stripped 2 bases from V and 0 bases from J, with 6 bases between. CDR3 in DNA: TGTGCCAGCAGCGTCGGCGGCTCTGGGGCCAACGTCCTGACTTTC. Translated, it gives CASSVGGSGANVLTF.

The J gene is TRBJ1-1, the V gene TRBV2; possibly TRBD1 for D (5 bases). V was clipped by 0 bases and J by 8 bases, with 19 bases between them. Looked up from germline, CDR1 is SNHLY and CDR2 is FYNNEI. The CDR3 is 16 residues long. The CDR3 sequence: CASSEAFFQGLTEAFF. CDR3 DNA: TGTGCCAGCAGTGAAGCTTTTTTCCAGGGACTCACCGAAGCTTTCTTT.

As regards this clone: An end of the junction does not agree with germline; a read error may underlie this. The DNA of the CDR3 is TGTGCCAGCAGTTACGGCGGGAGGATCTACGAGCAGTACTTC. It codes for CASSYGGRIYEQYF. J is TRBJ2-7 and V is TRBV10-3; 8 nucleotides match TRBD2. CDR1 and CDR2 (germline): ENHRY, SYGVKD. The CDR3 is made up of 14 amino acids.

This clone came up once. The rearrangement uses TRBV18 and TRBJ2-7; TRBD1 matches 7 bases. The CDR3 consists of 17 residues. Germline V gene lookup returns CDR1 KGHSH and CDR2 LQKENI. With 3 bases clipped from V and 1 base from J, the junction kept 12 bases outside the gene matches. The CDR3 loop is CASSPAVPRDRSYEQYF. The CDR3 coding sequence is TGTGCCAGCTCACCCGCCGTTCCTCGGGACAGATCCTACGAGCAGTACTTC.

The gene calls are TRBV6-5 and TRBJ2-7; TRBD1 might be the D (6 bases). The germline V gene has CDR1 MNHEY and CDR2 SVGAGI. The CDR3 is 13 residues long. Trimming shortened V by 3 bases and J by 7 bases, and 13 bases separated the two germline ends. DNA of the CDR3: TGTGCCAGCAGTTATCAGGGGCAGGATGAGCAGTACTTC. It is translated as CASSYQGQDEQYF.

The chain recombines TRBV10-3 with TRBJ2-3; 7 nucleotides match TRBD1. The CDR3 is made up of 17 amino acids. The V gene's germline CDR1 is ENHRY and CDR2 SYGVKD. Trimming took 3 bases from V and 4 from J; bases not matched to a gene: 13. CDR3 region: CAISDPSRQGRSDTQYF. The CDR3 bases are TGTGCCATCAGTGACCCGTCTCGACAGGGTCGGTCAGATACGCAGTATTTT.

This chain joins TRBV4-3 and TRBJ2-3; 9 nucleotides agree with TRBD2. Germline-derived CDR1 and CDR2 are LGHNA and YSLEER. V lost 0 bases to trimming and J lost 0 bases; unmatched junction nucleotides: 7. The CDR3 length is 18 residues. The CDR3 sequence: CASSQDGTSGHSTDTQYF. CDR3 DNA sequence: TGCGCCAGCAGCCAAGACGGCACTAGCGGGCACAGCACAGATACGCAGTATTTT.

This chain connects TRBV27 to TRBJ1-5; D gene unclear. V lost 3 bases and J 4 bases, leaving 10 bases between the germline ends. Germline V gene data show CDR1 as MNHEY and CDR2 as SMNVEV (reference sequence). There are 14 residues in the CDR3. CDR3 loop: CASSFAGRNQPQHF. CDR3 DNA: TGTGCCAGCAGTTTTGCGGGGAGAAATCAGCCCCAGCATTTT.

The sample holds a few counts of this clone. This sequence joins TRBV7-9 and TRBJ2-1; a weak D match, TRBD1 (5 bases). Germline V gene data show CDR1 as SEHNR and CDR2 as FQNEAQ (reference sequence). Between the trimmed V and J ends, which lost 0 bases and 5 bases, there was a span of 14 bases. The CDR3 contains 16 residues. CDR3 amino acids: CASSLARRTYDNEQFF. The CDR3 DNA reads TGTGCCAGCAGCTTAGCGCGTAGGACATATGACAATGAGCAGTTCTTC.

The chain employs TRBV28 and TRBJ2-1; no firm D call. There are 15 residues in the CDR3. Germline values: CDR1 MDHEN, CDR2 SYDVKM. V lost 3 bases and J 0 bases, leaving 9 bases between the germline ends. CDR3 in DNA: TGTGCCAGCAGTTTGGGCCCCGGCTCCTACAATGAGCAGTTCTTC. Translating it yields CASSLGPGSYNEQFF.

The chain employs TRBV14 and TRBJ2-2, with D maybe TRBD1 (5 bases). V was shortened by 0 bases and J by 1 base, with 18 bases between the two germline ends. CDR1 and CDR2 from the germline V gene are SGHDN and FVKESK. CDR3 length equals 19 residues. The CDR3 reads CASSQDTFQRGRNTGELFF. The CDR3 nucleotides are TGTGCCAGCAGCCAAGATACGTTTCAAAGGGGTCGGAACACCGGGGAGCTGTTTTTT.

This chain joins TRBV4-3 and TRBJ2-7, with TRBD2 matching 12 bases. The junction had 5 bases not matched to a gene; V was cut back by 3 bases and J by 2 bases. CDR3 length: 16 residues. Germline V gene lookup returns CDR1 LGHNA and CDR2 YSLEER. DNA for the CDR3: TGCGCCAGCAGCCAGGAGACTAGCGGGGGAACCTACGAGCAGTACTTC. Encoded protein: CASSQETSGGTYEQYF.

This clone was seen once. V and J are TRBV9 and TRBJ2-2, with D possibly matching TRBD2 (6 bases). The CDR3 consists of 16 residues. V was shortened by 3 bases and J by 6 bases, with 18 bases between the two germline ends. The germline V gene has CDR1 SGDLS and CDR2 YYNGEE. The CDR3 DNA is TGTGCCAGCAGCGCCCGGCCCCAGGGAGGCGCCGGGGAGCTGTTTTTT. Amino acids: CASSARPQGGAGELFF.

The rearrangement links TRBV5-1 to TRBJ1-5; the match to TRBD1 covers 9 bases. The CDR3 has 15 residues. Germline values: CDR1 SGHRS, CDR2 YFSETQ. V was clipped by 2 bases and J by 5 bases; unmatched bases: 5. CDR3 coding DNA: TGCGCCAGCAGCTTTGGGACAGGGCGCCATCAGCCCCAGCATTTT. Amino acids: CASSFGTGRHQPQHF.

This clone is a singleton in its sample. The chain combines TRBV14 with TRBJ2-7, with a tentative D call TRBD1 (5 bases). In germline, CDR1 is SGHDN, CDR2 FVKESK. Trimming shortened V by 4 bases and J by 0 bases, and 22 bases separated the two germline ends. The CDR3 runs to 18 residues. CDR3 sequence (DNA): TGTGCCAGCAGCCCCTATAAGGGCAGGGCAAACTTCTCCTACGAGCAGTACTTC. Residues: CASSPYKGRANFSYEQYF.

The J gene is TRBJ1-2, the V gene TRBV25-1; 7 bases align to TRBD1. Germline lookup yields CDR1 MGHDK and CDR2 SYGVNS. Trimming cost V 5 bases and J 8 bases; bases outside gene matches: 5. The CDR3 covers 12 residues. CDR3 nucleotides: TGTGCCAGCAGTATGACAGGGTACGGCTACACCTTC. Protein product: CASSMTGYGYTF.

The chain recombines TRBV7-9 with TRBJ2-1; the D gene is possibly TRBD2 (6 bases). Germline values: CDR1 SEHNR, CDR2 FQNEAQ (reference sequence). Trimming left V 2 bases short and J 4 bases short, with 15 bases between. The CDR3 has 16 residues. The CDR3 region has the DNA TGTGCCAGCAGCTTATGGTACCCCCTAGCGTACAATGAGCAGTTCTTC. Translating gives CASSLWYPLAYNEQFF. The complete variable domain, with remaining parts taken from reference TRBV7-9 and TRBJ2-1, reads DTGVSQNPRHKITKRGQNVTFRCDPISEHNRLYWYRQTLGQGPEFLTYFQNEAQLEKSRLLSDRFSAERPKGSFSTLEIQRTEQGDSAMYLCASSLWYPLAYNEQFFGPGTRLTVL.

V gene TRBV16 combines with J gene TRBJ1-1; 9 bases are shared with TRBD1. The germline V gene encodes CDR1 KGHSY and CDR2 FQNENV. This CDR3 has 16 amino acids. Unmatched junction bases numbered 8, after V lost 4 bases and J lost 2 bases. This CDR3 reads CASSPPGQGLNTEAFF. The CDR3 DNA is TGTGCCAGCAGCCCACCGGGACAGGGTCTAAACACTGAAGCTTTCTTT. Complete variable domain (other parts from reference TRBV16 and TRBJ1-1): GEEVAQTPKHLVRGEGQKAKLYCAPIKGHSYVFWYQQVLKNEFKFLISFQNENVFDETGMPKERFSAKCLPNSPCSLEIQATKLEDSAVYFCASSPPGQGLNTEAFFGQGTRLTVV.

V is TRBV7-2 and J is TRBJ2-3; 7 positions agree with TRBD2. This CDR3 is 15 amino acids long. Germline V gene lookup returns CDR1 SGHTA and CDR2 FQGNSA. After removal of 6 bases from V and 6 bases from J, the junction contained 12 bases not matched to a gene. CDR3 DNA sequence: TGTGCCAGCAGATACATGGGAGGGCTCCCGGATACGCAGTATTTT. It encodes CASRYMGGLPDTQYF.

The chain joins TRBV19 to TRBJ2-1, with 7 bases matching TRBD2. This CDR3 region has 15 residues. CDR1 and CDR2 from the germline V gene are LNHDA and SQIVND (reference sequence). V was clipped by 2 bases and J by 5 bases; unmatched bases: 6. The CDR3 nucleotides are TGTGCCAGTAGTATATTCGGAGCGGGGAACAATGAGCAGTTCTTC. As protein: CASSIFGAGNNEQFF.

The chain uses TRBV15 and TRBJ2-5, with D uncertain. Trimming shortened V by 0 bases and J by 1 base, and 6 bases separated the two germline ends. The CDR3 has 14 amino acids. Germline V gene lookup returns CDR1 LNHNV and CDR2 YYDKDF (reference sequence). The CDR3 nucleotides are TGTGCCACCAGCAGAGACCCTAGCCAAGAGACCCAGTACTTC. Its translation is CATSRDPSQETQYF.

The CDR3 here is CASSEYRGLTYEQYF. The CDR3 bases are TGTGCCAGCAGTGAATATAGGGGTCTGACCTACGAGCAGTACTTC. This chain uses TRBV25-1 with TRBJ2-7, with D perhaps TRBD1 (5 bases). Trimming cost V 0 bases and J 2 bases, with 11 bases left between them. Germline CDR1 reads MGHDK; CDR2 reads SYGVNS. The length of the CDR3 is 15 residues.

The gene calls are TRBV2 and TRBJ2-2; D is uncertain. The CDR3 consists of 14 residues. The germline CDR1 and CDR2 sequences are SNHLY and FYNNEI. V lost 0 bases to trimming and J lost 1 base, with 3 bases between them. The CDR3 protein is CASSEARNTGELFF. The CDR3 region has the DNA TGTGCCAGCAGTGAAGCTAGGAACACCGGGGAGCTGTTTTTT. The full variable domain, rest sourced from reference TRBV2 and TRBJ2-2, is EPEVTQTPSHQVTQMGQEVILRCVPISNHLYFYWYRQILGQKVEFLVSFYNNEISEKSEIFDDQFSVERPDGSNFTLKIRSTKLEDSAMYFCASSEARNTGELFFGEGSRLTVL.

The chain has TRBV18 and TRBJ2-6; possibly TRBD2 for D (5 bases). The V gene's germline CDR1 is KGHSH and CDR2 LQKENI. Trimming cost V 2 bases and J 4 bases, with 6 bases left between them. The CDR3 length is 14 residues. The chain's CDR3 is CASSPGLGANVLTF. The CDR3 bases are TGTGCCAGCTCACCAGGACTCGGGGCCAACGTCCTGACTTTC.

This chain connects TRBV7-9 to TRBJ1-2; D is undetermined. The V gene lost 6 bases and the J gene lost 2 bases, with 16 bases spanning the gap. Germline V gene sequence: CDR1 SEHNR, CDR2 FQNEAQ (reference sequence). The CDR3 contains 15 residues. CDR3 sequence (DNA): TGTGCCAGCAGGGCGGACGGAGGAATGAACTATGGCTACACCTTC. Amino acid sequence: CASRADGGMNYGYTF.